Presented here are 30 T cell receptor beta chains from one specimen sequenced in a study of T-cell memory formation after mild COVID-19. MiXCR was run by TCRdb on the 5' RACE reads, yielding one entry per CDR3 protein. The sample contains under 250,000 distinct CDR3 sequences, 15% of which appear only once. Sequenced input: PBMCs or a T cell subset sorted from them (not recorded which). The source is an adult woman who had mild COVID-19 (a few samples of this study predate the infection). Cell type and time point are not known.

The V gene is TRBV7-9, the J gene TRBJ2-3; 8 nucleotides align to TRBD2. The CDR3 extends over 16 amino acids. With V trimmed by 4 bases and J by 4 bases, 10 bases remained unmatched. The germline gives CDR1 SEHNR, CDR2 FQNEAQ (reference sequence). The CDR3 protein is CASSYRLALEPDTQYF. The CDR3 bases are TGTGCCAGCAGCTATCGACTAGCGCTGGAGCCAGATACGCAGTATTTT.

This rearrangement joins TRBV18 to TRBJ1-1; no reliable D call. V lost 3 bases and J 7 bases, leaving 9 bases between the germline ends. The germline V gene encodes CDR1 KGHSH and CDR2 LQKENI. CDR3 length: 12 amino acids. CDR3 nucleotide sequence: TGTGCCAGCTCACCGGGCCGGATTGAAGCTTTCTTT. This translates into CASSPGRIEAFF.

V is TRBV7-9 and J is TRBJ1-2, with 7 bases matching TRBD1. J lost 8 bases, V lost 7 bases, and 13 bases had no gene match. Germline loops: CDR1 SEHNR, CDR2 FQNEAQ (reference sequence). The CDR3 extends over 14 amino acids. CDR3: CASNPIEGASGYTF. The CDR3 region has the DNA TGTGCCAGCAACCCCATTGAGGGGGCCAGCGGCTACACCTTC.

V is TRBV24-1 and J is TRBJ2-3, with 10 bases identical to TRBD1. The germline V gene has CDR1 KGHDR and CDR2 SFDVKD. V shed 7 bases, J shed 2 bases, and the junction held 14 bases outside the gene matches. The CDR3 has 18 residues. Here the CDR3 reads CATRGGTGVNSITDTQYF. The CDR3 region has the DNA TGTGCCACCAGAGGGGGGACAGGGGTCAACTCGATCACAGATACGCAGTATTTT.

The V gene is TRBV15, the J gene TRBJ2-5; D might be TRBD2 (6 bases). The ends were cut back, 5 bases at V and 4 bases at J, with 14 bases in the middle. Looked up from germline, CDR1 is LNHNV and CDR2 is YYDKDF (reference sequence). The CDR3 covers 14 residues. This CDR3 is CATSGGTAGETQYF. CDR3 coding DNA: TGTGCCACCAGCGGCGGGACGGCAGGAGAGACCCAGTACTTC.

The genes are TRBV6-6 and TRBJ2-2; 9 nucleotides match TRBD2. Germline assignment: CDR1 MNHNY and CDR2 SVGAGI (reference sequence). The length of the CDR3 is 15 residues. V was clipped by 7 bases and J by 1 base; unmatched bases: 4. As DNA, the CDR3 is TGTGCCAGCAAGTATAGCGGGAGGAACACCGGGGAGCTGTTTTTT. Protein product: CASKYSGRNTGELFF.

This rearrangement joins TRBV21-1 to TRBJ1-5; no DNA check was done on the table's D call, TRBD1. TRBV21-1 is reported as a pseudogene. The length of the CDR3 is 20 residues. CDR3 nucleotide sequence: TGTGCCAGCAGCAAATGGGCCGGGACAGGGGAGGGATATAGCAATCAGCCCCAGCATTTT. It codes for CASSKWAGTGEGYSNQPQHF.

This clonotype was counted only a few times. This chain uses TRBV7-9 with TRBJ1-1, with 10 bases fitting TRBD1. CDR1 and CDR2 from the germline V gene are SEHNR and FQNEAQ (reference sequence). The CDR3 consists of 15 residues. V lost 6 bases to trimming and J lost 6 bases; unmatched junction nucleotides: 10. CDR3 protein: CASRGLGTGEAEAFF. Here the CDR3 DNA reads TGTGCCAGCAGGGGCCTCGGGACAGGGGAGGCTGAAGCTTTCTTT. Full variable domain (remainder filled in from reference TRBV7-9 and TRBJ1-1): DTGVSQNPRHKITKRGQNVTFRCDPISEHNRLYWYRQTLGQGPEFLTYFQNEAQLEKSRLLSDRFSAERPKGSFSTLEIQRTEQGDSAMYLCASRGLGTGEAEAFFGQGTRLTVV.

This clonotype occurred a few times. The chain has TRBV2 and TRBJ2-1; D gene uncertain. CDR3 length: 16 amino acids. V was clipped by 7 bases and J by 6 bases, with 22 bases between them. Germline CDR1 SNHLY, CDR2 FYNNEI. CDR3 sequence (DNA): TGTGCCAGCAAAAGATCTTTAGCTCTCCGAACCAATGAGCAGTTCTTC. Protein: CASKRSLALRTNEQFF. Full variable domain (outside the CDR3, taken from reference TRBV2 and TRBJ2-1): EPEVTQTPSHQVTQMGQEVILRCVPISNHLYFYWYRQILGQKVEFLVSFYNNEISEKSEIFDDQFSVERPDGSNFTLKIRSTKLEDSAMYFCASKRSLALRTNEQFFGPGTRLTVL.

The sample holds a few counts of this clonotype. The rearrangement joins TRBV5-1 to TRBJ2-5; perhaps D is TRBD1 or TRBD2 (5 bases each). The CDR3 contains 13 residues. V lost 3 bases and J 4 bases, leaving 10 bases between the germline ends. Germline-derived CDR1 and CDR2 are SGHRS and YFSETQ. In DNA, the CDR3 is TGCGCCAGCAGCTCTGTTGGGGGAGAGACCCAGTACTTC. This encodes CASSSVGGETQYF.

This rearrangement joins TRBV2 to TRBJ1-6; D gene uncertain. V lost 0 bases and J 7 bases, leaving 7 bases between the germline ends. The CDR3 totals 14 residues. CDR1 and CDR2 from the germline V gene are SNHLY and FYNNEI. CDR3 sequence reads: CASSEALVNSPLHF. CDR3 nucleotides: TGTGCCAGCAGTGAAGCGCTTGTGAATTCACCCCTCCACTTT.

The CDR3 DNA sequence: TGCAGTGCTAGGAAACAGGGGGGCACAGATACGCAGTATTTT. It is translated as CSARKQGGTDTQYF. V gene TRBV20-1 combines with J gene TRBJ2-3; 8 bases align to TRBD1. The ends lost 3 bases at V and 1 base at J; junction bases unmatched: 3. CDR3 length equals 14 residues. CDR1 is DFQATT and CDR2 is SNEGSKA in the germline V gene (reference sequence).

The chain combines TRBV6-1 with TRBJ1-2, with a weak D call TRBD1 (6 bases). CDR1 and CDR2 from the germline V gene are MNHNS and SASEGT. With 3 bases removed from V and 6 bases from J, the gap between germline ends came to 20 bases. CDR3 length: 16 amino acids. CDR3 sequence (DNA): TGTGCCAGCAGTGACGGGACATGGTCGGGTGTAAATGGCTACACCTTC. It codes for CASSDGTWSGVNGYTF.

The V and J genes are TRBV5-1 and TRBJ2-7, with D unclear. There are 15 residues in the CDR3. Germline values: CDR1 SGHRS, CDR2 YFSETQ. V lost 1 base, J lost 2 bases, and 13 bases lay in between. The CDR3 is CASSLNPARTYEQYF. As DNA, the CDR3 is TGCGCCAGCAGCTTGAATCCAGCGCGCACCTACGAGCAGTACTTC. Based on the CDR3 plus reference TRBV5-1 and TRBJ2-7, the full variable domain is KAGVTQTPRYLIKTRGQQVTLSCSPISGHRSVSWYQQTPGQGLQFLFEYFSETQRNKGNFPGRFSGRQFSNSRSEMNVSTLELGDSALYLCASSLNPARTYEQYFGPGTRLTVT.

The chain employs TRBV4-1 and TRBJ2-5, with 7 bases aligning to TRBD2. The ends lost 1 base at V and 0 bases at J; junction bases unmatched: 5. Germline lookup yields CDR1 MGHRA and CDR2 YSYEKL. CDR3 length: 16 amino acids. CDR3 bases: TGCGCCAGCAGCCAAGGTTCGCGGGGGTACCAAGAGACCCAGTACTTC. It codes for CASSQGSRGYQETQYF.

This clonotype was detected only a few times. The chain is built from TRBV19 and TRBJ1-2; a weak D match, TRBD1 (6 bases). Between the trimmed V and J ends, which lost 4 bases and 4 bases, there was a span of 16 bases. Germline V gene lookup returns CDR1 LNHDA and CDR2 SQIVND (reference sequence). The CDR3 extends over 15 amino acids. The DNA for the CDR3 is TGTGCCAGTAGTACGTCCGGGACACTGCTCTATGGCTACACCTTC. Encoded protein: CASSTSGTLLYGYTF.

The chain uses TRBV4-3 and TRBJ2-5; maybe TRBD2 (6 bases). The CDR3 extends over 14 amino acids. The germline V gene has CDR1 LGHNA and CDR2 YSLEER. V lost 3 bases to trimming and J lost 5 bases, with 13 bases between them. The CDR3 DNA reads as TGCGCCAGCAGCCACTCTCACGGAGGGGAGACCCAGTACTTC. It is translated as CASSHSHGGETQYF.

This clonotype was counted at least ten times. The chain uses TRBV4-1 and TRBJ2-3, with a tentative D call TRBD1 (6 bases). Germline V gene data show CDR1 as MGHRA and CDR2 as YSYEKL. CDR3 size: 15 residues. Between the trimmed V and J ends, which lost 4 bases and 0 bases, there was a span of 11 bases. DNA for the CDR3: TGCGCCAGCAGCCGTATACAGGGAAGCACAGATACGCAGTATTTT. Amino acid sequence: CASSRIQGSTDTQYF.

The gene calls are TRBV3-1 and TRBJ2-7; no firm D call. The CDR3 spans 15 residues. The germline V gene encodes CDR1 LGHDT and CDR2 YNNKEL (reference sequence). Deletions cut 4 bases from V and 1 base from J, with 14 bases between. CDR3 in amino acids: CASSRKDYISYEQYF. The CDR3 DNA reads as TGTGCCAGCAGCCGAAAAGATTACATTTCCTACGAGCAGTACTTC.

This CDR3 reads CATSDFQETAYNEQFF. The CDR3 DNA reads as TGTGCCACCAGTGATTTTCAGGAGACTGCCTACAATGAGCAGTTCTTC. The chain employs TRBV24-1 and TRBJ2-1; D ambiguous. The V end lost 1 base, the J end lost 2 bases, and 11 bases lay between the germline ends. The CDR3 loop spans 16 amino acids. Germline V CDR1 and CDR2: KGHDR, SFDVKD.

The genes are TRBV30 and TRBJ2-1, with TRBD2 matching over 8 bases. Trimming took 8 bases from V and 0 from J; bases not matched to a gene: 15. This CDR3 has 17 residues. Germline CDR1 and CDR2: GTSNPN and SVGIG (reference sequence). In DNA form, the CDR3 reads TGTGCCCTGGATTACTGGCGGAGCGGGAGCTCCTACAATGAGCAGTTCTTC. It is translated as CALDYWRSGSSYNEQFF.

This clonotype was seen a handful of times. The V call is TRBV9, the J call TRBJ2-5; 7 nucleotides match TRBD2. V gave up 4 bases and J gave up 5 bases; unmatched junction bases: 8. The V gene's germline CDR1 is SGDLS and CDR2 YYNGEE. The CDR3 is made up of 14 amino acids. The DNA for the CDR3 is TGTGCCAGCAGCCTTCAGACTAGCAGGGAGACCCAGTACTTC. It encodes CASSLQTSRETQYF.

The chain is built from TRBV9 and TRBJ1-6; 8 bases match TRBD1. CDR1 and CDR2 from the germline V gene are SGDLS and YYNGEE. This CDR3 contains 15 residues. The V gene end was trimmed by 5 bases and the J gene end by 7 bases; junction bases not matched to a gene: 8. The CDR3 DNA sequence: TGTGCCAGCAGGGACGACAGGGGTCCGAATTCACCCCTCCACTTT. Translation: CASRDDRGPNSPLHF.

The chain joins TRBV18 to TRBJ2-1; D not certain. The germline V gene encodes CDR1 KGHSH and CDR2 LQKENI. The V gene lost 4 bases and the J gene lost 7 bases, with 11 bases spanning the gap. The CDR3 totals 13 residues. The CDR3, as DNA: TGTGCCAGCTCACTCATCGCAGATAATGAGCAGTTCTTC. Its protein product is CASSLIADNEQFF.

The sample holds many counts of this clonotype. This chain connects TRBV15 to TRBJ1-4, with TRBD1 matching over 10 bases. Germline trimming cut 4 bases from V and 7 bases from J; bases unmatched to any gene: 6. The V gene's germline CDR1 is LNHNV and CDR2 YYDKDF (reference sequence). The CDR3 covers 15 residues. CDR3 nucleotides: TGTGCCACCAGCACTGACAGGGGGCTTGGTGAAAAACTGTTTTTT. Protein product: CATSTDRGLGEKLFF.

This clonotype was seen repeatedly, ten times or more. This chain links TRBV12-3 or TRBV12-4 with TRBJ2-2, with D possibly TRBD2 on 7 matching bases. Between the trimmed V and J ends, which lost 8 bases and 3 bases, there was a span of 25 bases. CDR3 length: 18 residues. The CDR3 bases are TGTGCCAGCCATATTTGGGGGGGCAAGGGATGGGACACCGGGGAGCTGTTTTTT. Translated, it gives CASHIWGGKGWDTGELFF.

This clonotype was counted a few times. The rearrangement links TRBV18 to TRBJ1-2, with 7 bases matching TRBD1. CDR1 is KGHSH, CDR2 LQKENI, per germline. The CDR3 runs to 13 residues. Trimming took 6 bases from V and 7 from J; bases not matched to a gene: 8. In nucleotides, the CDR3 is TGTGCCAGCTCGGACCGACAGGGCCTTGGCTACACCTTC. This translates into CASSDRQGLGYTF.

This chain links TRBV4-3 with TRBJ2-3; D tentatively fits TRBD1 or TRBD2 (5 bases each). The CDR3 loop spans 13 amino acids. V lost 0 bases and J 14 bases, leaving 15 bases between the germline ends. Germline assignment: CDR1 LGHNA and CDR2 YSLEER. The CDR3 coding sequence is TGCGCCAGCAGCCAAGATTTGGGGACCCTGCGGTATTTT. Translating gives CASSQDLGTLRYF.

This chain uses TRBV2 with TRBJ2-5; possible D gene TRBD2, 5 bases. V was shortened by 5 bases and J by 8 bases, with 21 bases between the two germline ends. CDR3 length: 15 residues. Germline lookup yields CDR1 SNHLY and CDR2 FYNNEI. The CDR3 DNA follows: TGTGCCAGCAGTAGGTCACTAGTTCGAGATCGTACCCAGTACTTC. The encoded protein is CASSRSLVRDRTQYF.

This clonotype was found many times. The V and J genes are TRBV4-1 and TRBJ2-7; D is perhaps TRBD2 (5 bases). CDR1 is MGHRA and CDR2 is YSYEKL in the germline V gene. The CDR3 sequence is 13 residues long. V was trimmed by 1 base and J by 5 bases, leaving 9 bases between them. The CDR3 protein is CASSQGFGDEQYF. CDR3 sequence (DNA): TGCGCCAGCAGCCAAGGTTTCGGGGACGAGCAGTACTTC.